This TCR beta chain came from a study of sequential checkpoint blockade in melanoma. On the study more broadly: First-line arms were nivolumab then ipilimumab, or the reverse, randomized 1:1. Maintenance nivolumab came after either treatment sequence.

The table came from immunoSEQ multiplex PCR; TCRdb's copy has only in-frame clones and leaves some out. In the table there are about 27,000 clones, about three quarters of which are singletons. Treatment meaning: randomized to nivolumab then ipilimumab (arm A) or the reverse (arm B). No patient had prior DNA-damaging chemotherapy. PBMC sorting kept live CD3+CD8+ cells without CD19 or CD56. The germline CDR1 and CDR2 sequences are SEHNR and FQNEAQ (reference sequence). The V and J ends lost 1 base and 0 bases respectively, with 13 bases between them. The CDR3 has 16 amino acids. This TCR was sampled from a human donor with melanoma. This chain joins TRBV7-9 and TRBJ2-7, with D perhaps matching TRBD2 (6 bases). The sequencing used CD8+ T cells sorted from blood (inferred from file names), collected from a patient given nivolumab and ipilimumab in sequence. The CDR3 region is CASSLVRAGNSYEQYF. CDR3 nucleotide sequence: TGTGCCAGCAGCTTAGTGCGAGCGGGTAACTCCTACGAGCAGTACTTC.